This TCR beta chain was identified in a study of PD-L1 blockade in urothelial cancer (dated by TCRdb to 2017 to 2019). Looking at the study overall: Every patient began therapy in the mid-2010s and was given atezolizumab 1,200 mg intravenously every 3 weeks. About 90% of the roughly 29 patients were identified as males with urothelial cancer of bladder origin, and a prior smoking history was reported by 18 of 29 patients. Patients had an ECOG performance status of 0 or 1 and had received between 0 and 3 prior chemotherapy regimens. Blood samples were analyzed 3 weeks after the start of treatment (second dose) and 6 weeks after the start of treatment. Blood samples gave median yields of roughly 150,000 T cells and around 88,000 unique TCRs, along with a median clonality of approximately 0.084. Somatic, immune and clinical correlates of response to PD-L1 blockade with atezolizumab in urothelial cancer were the focus of an exploratory multi-omic analysis. TCR sequencing covered pretreatment tumor samples and matched, serially collected peripheral blood taken before and after atezolizumab treatment. Progression-free survival longer than 6 months counted as durable clinical benefit, and TCR features were additionally tested against both progression-free and overall survival. In the same patients, whole exome sequencing and RNA sequencing of pretreatment tumors were performed in addition to TCR sequencing. Durable clinical benefit was achieved by nine patients but not by the remaining 20. Pretreatment blood TCR-seq was available for about 27 patients, at least one posttreatment blood collection was obtained for about 24 patients, and tumor TCR-seq was available for about 24 patients. The paper's findings and limits, for the study overall: Improved progression-free and overall survival was found to be associated with pretreatment peripheral blood TCR clonality below the median. Small sample size (n ≈ 29) and many exploratory analyses mean the results are intended to be hypothesis-generating. At 3 weeks after the start of treatment, tumor-associated TCR clones in peripheral blood had expanded more in patients with durable benefit (n ≈ 24, p = 0.022).

On this clone: Which antigen it targets is not known. Base qualities are not recorded, but no much larger clone differs from it by a single base.

Including the terminal cysteine and phenylalanine, the CDR3 comprises 17 residues. CDR3 DNA is the only sequence kept; it has 51 bases, read in frame from the first base. V loses 2 bases, J loses 3 bases, and the germline ends lie 17 bases apart. The germline V gene supplies CDR1 LGHNA and CDR2 YSLEER. To estimate absolute template abundance from read counts, synthetic TCR analog templates were spiked into each PCR. Using the immunoSEQ assay, TCRbeta CDR3 regions were amplified from genomic DNA with bias-controlled V and J gene primers. Sequencing of rearranged TCRbeta segments was done at approximately 20X coverage. The paper's data handling went like this. Clustering was used to correct sequencing errors, and CDR3s were annotated against IMGT to assign V, D and J genes. Downstream analyses used only productive TCRbeta rearrangements and left out out-of-frame or stop-codon sequences. Clonality was computed as one minus Shannon entropy normalized by the log of the number of unique productive sequences. Fisher's exact test with Benjamini-Hochberg correction, at a threshold of adjusted p below 0.01, was used to find clones that differed between time points or between blood and tumor. TCRdb limited this immuneACCESS table to in-frame rearrangements with V and J called. A share of clones is missing; checked studies link under half to unresolved V genes, and the rest is unexplained. For V, J and clone size, that table is used; D and trimming come from the DNA. The sample includes about 52,000 clones, with roughly 75% observed a single time. The leading ten clones occupy 3.5% to 4.5% of the sample.

The time point label, read with the paper, signifies: pretreatment peripheral blood. A cohort of 30 or so patients with locally advanced or metastatic urothelial carcinoma, treated at Memorial Sloan Kettering on a trial protocol, was included. Peripheral blood mononuclear cells were collected pretreatment and during treatment, at between 1 and 8 total time points per patient. The Qiagen DNeasy Blood extraction kit was used to purify genomic DNA from total PBMCs and tumor samples. PBMCs were collected pretreatment and during treatment, and were isolated and stored as previously described. Recombination connected TRBV4-3 to TRBJ1-3; TRBD1 is possibly the D segment (6 matching bases). The sequence was collected from a man in his 70s with urothelial cancer. The input for sequencing was PBMCs, taken around atezolizumab (anti-PD-L1) treatment. The DNA reads as follows: TGCGCCAGCAGCCAAAACGCACAGGGTAATTATGGAAACACCATATATTTT. This yields the protein CASSQNAQGNYGNTIYF.